This is a list of T cell receptor beta chains from one sample in a study of breast tumors, draining lymph nodes, adjacent tissues. TCRdb redid the calling of the multiplex PCR reads with MiXCR, one entry per CDR3 protein. The repertoire consists of 24,000 or so distinct CDR3 sequences, with approximately 23% occurring once and the leading ten covering 13%. The source material was breast tumor tissue. These receptors were taken from a female donor with breast cancer. Some clones in this sample may be carry-over from other donors' samples. CDR3s include the opening cysteine and the closing phenylalanine or tryptophan. The D gene is left open where the match is weak. Clone size is not always given. Where it is, it says once, few, many or a class for expanded clones.

d_call | clone_size | cdr3_length | j_call | v_call | cdr3_aa | cdr3_nt
TRBD1 | once | 15 | TRBJ1-3 | TRBV28 | CASSLGTGSGSTIYF | TGTGCCAGCAGTTTGGGGACAGGGAGTGGGAGCACCATATATTTT
TRBD1 | many | 15 | TRBJ1-2 | TRBV9 | CASSVATGGDYGYTF | TGTGCCAGCAGCGTAGCTACAGGGGGCGACTATGGCTACACCTTC
TRBD1 | . | 20 | TRBJ1-1 | TRBV6-6 | CASSYSKGYNRQGAFTEAFF | TGTGCCAGCAGTTACTCGAAAGGCTACAATCGACAGGGGGCGTTCACTGAAGCTTTCTTT
TRBD1 | . | 13 | TRBJ1-2 | TRBV28 | CASSPGQGYGYTF | TGTGCCAGCAGTCCGGGACAGGGTTATGGCTACACCTTC
TRBD2 | . | 17 | TRBJ2-1 | TRBV28 | CASSRELGLAEGNEQFF | TGTGCCAGCAGCCGAGAATTGGGACTAGCGGAGGGGAATGAGCAGTTCTTC
. | many | 12 | TRBJ2-1 | TRBV5-6 | CASRSGSPEQFF | TGTGCCAGCAGGTCTGGATCACCAGAGCAGTTCTTC
TRBD2 | many | 15 | TRBJ2-7 | TRBV7-3 | CASNLGVAGVHEQYF | TGTGCCAGCAACCTCGGGGTAGCGGGAGTCCACGAGCAGTACTTC
. | . | 14 | TRBJ1-4 | TRBV28 | CASSDRTTNEKLVF | TGCGCCAGCAGTGACAGGACAACTAATGAAAAACTGGTTTTT
TRBD2 | many | 17 | TRBJ2-1 | TRBV11-2 | CASSLRPSGRGYNEQFF | TGTGCCAGCAGCTTAAGGCCTAGCGGGAGGGGTTACAATGAGCAGTTCTTC
. | many | 13 | TRBJ2-7 | TRBV6-1 | CASGRDSEGEQYF | TGTGCCAGCGGGCGGGATTCGGAGGGCGAGCAGTACTTC
. | . | 13 | TRBJ2-7 | TRBV5-1 | CASSLDELHEQYF | TGCGCCAGCAGCTTGGACGAACTCCACGAGCAGTACTTC
TRBD2 | many | 17 | TRBJ2-3 | TRBV5-1 | CASSPLAGGPSLGTQYF | TGCGCCAGCAGCCCCCTAGCGGGAGGGCCCAGCCTAGGTACGCAGTATTTT
TRBD2 | many | 13 | TRBJ2-1 | TRBV7-9 | CASSFGSGSYQFF | TGTGCCAGCAGCTTCGGGAGCGGGAGCTATCAGTTCTTC
. | many | 15 | TRBJ1-6 | TRBV18 | CASSPRSSYNSPLHF | TGTGCCAGCTCACCCCGGAGCTCCTATAATTCACCCCTCCACTTT
. | many | 13 | TRBJ2-7 | TRBV28 | CASSWGSYYEQYF | TGTGCCAGCAGTTGGGGCTCCTACTACGAGCAGTACTTC
TRBD2 | many | 15 | TRBJ2-3 | TRBV5-6 | CASSPGGLETDTQYF | TGTGCCAGCAGCCCGGGGGGACTGGAGACAGATACGCAGTATTTT
. | many | 16 | TRBJ1-1 | TRBV7-9 | CASSIHSGVAVTEAFF | TGTGCCAGCAGCATTCATTCAGGGGTAGCGGTCACTGAAGCTTTCTTT
. | many | 13 | TRBJ2-1 | TRBV7-6 | CASSLQAYNEQFF | TGTGCCAGCAGCTTACAAGCCTACAATGAGCAGTTCTTC
. | many | 14 | TRBJ2-5 | TRBV12-3/TRBV12-4 | CASSLAGFFETQYF | TGTGCCAGCAGTTTGGCGGGATTCTTCGAGACCCAGTACTTC
. | . | 16 | TRBJ1-4 | TRBV25-1 | CASSEKTGAGNEKLFF | TGTGCCAGCAGTGAAAAAACCGGGGCAGGGAATGAAAAACTGTTTTTT
TRBD2 | many | 15 | TRBJ2-7 | TRBV27 | CASSQLAGGPYEQYF | TGTGCCAGCAGTCAACTAGCGGGAGGGCCCTACGAGCAGTACTTC
TRBD2 | . | 15 | TRBJ2-7 | TRBV5-4 | CASSYGLAEHYEQYF | TGTGCCAGCAGCTACGGACTAGCGGAGCACTACGAGCAGTACTTC
. | . | 17 | TRBJ1-6 | TRBV7-9 | CASSTPTGPGDNSPLHF | TGTGCCAGCAGCACCCCCACCGGGCCTGGGGATAATTCACCCCTCCACTTT
. | many | 13 | TRBJ1-3 | TRBV3-1 | CASRLGTGNTIYF | TGTGCCAGCAGGCTTGGGACTGGAAACACCATATATTTT
. | many | 11 | TRBJ2-1 | TRBV6-1 | CASSESGRPGF | TGTGCCAGCAGTGAATCGGGACGGCCGGGTTTC
TRBD2 | . | 15 | TRBJ2-3 | TRBV20-1 | CSAAGRASGPDTQYF | TGCAGTGCCGCAGGTCGGGCTAGCGGACCGGACACGCAGTATTTT
TRBD1 | many | 15 | TRBJ2-3 | TRBV6-5 | CASSYSGQNTDTQYF | TGTGCCAGCAGTTACTCGGGACAGAACACAGATACGCAGTATTTT
. | many | 13 | TRBJ2-7 | TRBV6-6 | CASSYSGDREQYF | TGTGCCAGCAGTTACTCGGGAGATCGGGAGCAGTACTTC
. | . | 13 | TRBJ2-7 | TRBV20-1 | CSASQGHTYEQYF | TGCAGTGCATCGCAGGGGCACACCTACGAGCAGTACTTC
TRBD2 | many | 14 | TRBJ2-7 | TRBV18 | CASSPVAGGYEQYF | TGTGCCAGCTCACCAGTAGCGGGAGGATACGAGCAGTACTTC
. | many | 13 | TRBJ1-6 | TRBV6-5 | CASRRQDNSPLHF | TGTGCCAGCAGAAGACAGGATAATTCACCCCTCCACTTT
. | . | 14 | TRBJ1-2 | TRBV7-2 | CASSLVRGRYGYTF | TGTGCCAGCAGCTTAGTACGGGGACGCTATGGCTACACCTTC
. | . | 15 | TRBJ1-2 | TRBV28 | CASSFGLAGPDGYTF | TGTGCCAGCAGTTTCGGTCTGGCAGGGCCGGATGGCTACACCTTC
. | many | 18 | TRBJ2-1 | TRBV7-9 | CASSSTGGSGATYNEQFF | TGTGCCAGCAGCTCTACAGGGGGAAGCGGGGCCACTTACAATGAGCAGTTCTTC
TRBD2 | many | 15 | TRBJ2-7 | TRBV20-1 | CSAPLAGSLSYEQYF | TGCAGTGCTCCTCTAGCGGGATCTCTCTCCTACGAGCAGTACTTC
. | many | 16 | TRBJ2-3 | TRBV4-1 | CASSQGTTLGSDTQYF | TGCGCCAGCAGCCAAGGCACTACGTTGGGGTCAGATACGCAGTATTTT
. | many | 13 | TRBJ1-2 | TRBV27 | CASSFRENYGYTF | TGTGCCAGCAGTTTCCGGGAAAACTATGGCTACACCTTC
. | many | 13 | TRBJ2-1 | TRBV24-1 | CATSHSTYNEQFF | TGTGCCACCAGTCATTCAACTTACAATGAGCAGTTCTTC
. | many | 15 | TRBJ2-1 | TRBV19 | CASSIKRKSYNEQFF | TGTGCCAGTAGTATTAAGCGCAAGTCCTACAATGAGCAGTTCTTC
TRBD1 | few | 14 | TRBJ1-1 | TRBV19 | CASSLGPGGTEAFF | TGTGCCAGTAGCCTGGGTCCAGGGGGCACTGAAGCTTTCTTT
. | medium-sized | 14 | TRBJ1-5 | TRBV6-1 | CASSERGPDQPQHF | TGTGCCAGCAGTGAAAGGGGTCCGGATCAGCCCCAGCATTTT
. | many | 15 | TRBJ2-5 | TRBV11-2 | CASSPWPRGIKTQYF | TGTGCCAGCAGCCCCTGGCCCCGGGGGATAAAGACCCAGTACTTC
. | few | 13 | TRBJ1-1 | TRBV6-1 | CASNARVNTEAFF | TGTGCCAGCAACGCCAGGGTGAACACTGAAGCTTTCTTT
. | many | 12 | TRBJ1-2 | TRBV29-1 | CSVDPWSYGYTF | TGCAGCGTTGACCCGTGGTCCTATGGCTACACCTTC
TRBD1 | many | 17 | TRBJ2-3 | TRBV11-3 | CASSLDLGTGRTDTQYF | TGTGCCAGCAGCTTAGATCTCGGGACAGGACGCACAGATACGCAGTATTTT
. | many | 16 | TRBJ1-6 | TRBV20-1 | CSARQSAGLYNSPLHF | TGCAGTGCTAGACAGAGTGCCGGCCTATATAATTCACCCCTCCACTTT
. | many | 15 | TRBJ2-2 | TRBV12-3/TRBV12-4 | CASSFMAGFTGELFF | TGTGCCAGCAGCTTTATGGCGGGTTTCACCGGGGAGCTGTTTTTT